The rows below give T cell receptor beta chains drawn from one sample of a study of technical replicates of blood from a handful of donors. Sequenced by immunoSEQ multiplex PCR; TCRdb stores in-frame clones only, minus some. The repertoire holds around 70,000 clones, around 95% seen once, with roughly 0.25% in the top ten. Sequencing used T cells isolated from PBMCs. The receptors come from a human donor in good health. Both conserved end residues are part of each CDR3. A D gene is named only where the DNA matches it firmly. Part of the rows lack a size; the others show once, few, many or a class for expanded clones.

>TRBV5-1|16|TRBD2|TRBJ2-1|NA
CASSAPEELAGNEQFF
TGCGCCAGCAGCGCCCCGGAGGAACTAGCGGGCAATGAGCAGTTCTTC
>TRBV6-5|13|TRBD1|TRBJ2-7|NA
CASSWDRGYEQYF
TGTGCCAGCAGTTGGGACAGGGGTTACGAGCAGTACTTC
>TRBV7-9|16|TRBD2|TRBJ2-1|NA
CASSWAGTSDYNEQFF
TGTGCCAGCAGCTGGGCCGGGACTAGCGACTACAATGAGCAGTTCTTC
>TRBV4-1|15|TRBD2|TRBJ2-7|NA
CASSAGLAGLSEQYF
TGCGCCAGCAGCGCGGGACTAGCGGGGCTATCCGAGCAGTACTTC
>TRBV7-8|17|TRBD1|TRBJ1-2|NA
CASSPTRTGRSNYGYTF
TGTGCCAGCAGCCCAACCCGGACAGGGCGGTCTAACTATGGCTACACCTTC
>TRBV27|12|NA|TRBJ1-1|NA
CASKQGGAEAFF
TGTGCCAGCAAACAAGGGGGAGCTGAAGCTTTCTTT
>TRBV6-5|15|TRBD1|TRBJ2-7|NA
CASREHRGPIDEQYF
TGTGCCAGCAGGGAGCACAGGGGGCCTATCGACGAGCAGTACTTC
>TRBV6-4|16|NA|TRBJ2-1|NA
CASSDSRLVAVNEQFF
TGTGCCAGCAGTGACTCCCGGCTAGTGGCGGTAAATGAGCAGTTCTTC
>TRBV7-9|14|TRBD1|TRBJ1-5|NA
CASSPGQGNQPQHF
TGTGCCAGCAGCCCCGGACAGGGGAATCAGCCCCAGCATTTT
>TRBV28|13|TRBD1|TRBJ1-2|NA
CASSPTGLYGYTF
TGTGCCAGCAGCCCGACAGGGCTCTATGGCTACACCTTC
>TRBV5-1|13|TRBD1|TRBJ1-4|NA
CASSGQDDEKLFF
TGCGCCAGCAGCGGACAGGACGATGAAAAACTGTTTTTT
>TRBV9|15|NA|TRBJ2-7|NA
CASSAGQGTLYEQYF
TGTGCCAGCAGCGCGGGGCAAGGGACACTCTACGAGCAGTACTTC
>TRBV15|14|NA|TRBJ2-7|NA
CATSSRDTIYEQYF
TGTGCCACCAGCAGCCGGGACACAATCTACGAGCAGTACTTC
>TRBV18|12|NA|TRBJ2-7|NA
CASSPSSYEQYF
TGTGCCAGCTCTCCGAGCTCCTACGAGCAGTACTTC
>TRBV6-5|14|NA|TRBJ2-7|NA
CASSKRARGYEQYF
TGTGCCAGCAGCAAGAGAGCCAGGGGCTACGAGCAGTACTTC
>TRBV1|14|NA|TRBJ2-3|NA
CTSSQGLPGDTQYF
TGCACCAGCAGCCAAGGCCTACCGGGGGATACGCAGTATTTT
>TRBV4-1|20|TRBD2|TRBJ2-2|NA
CASSQPRGLAGRSNTGELFF
TGCGCCAGCAGCCAACCCAGGGGACTAGCGGGGAGATCGAACACCGGGGAGCTGTTTTTT
>TRBV7-6|13|NA|TRBJ2-4|NA
CASSISSVNIQYF
TGTGCCAGCAGCATTTCGTCGGTGAACATTCAGTACTTC
>TRBV28|11|NA|TRBJ2-1|NA
CASTPGNEQFF
TGTGCCAGCACCCCCGGGAATGAGCAGTTCTTC
>TRBV5-1|12|NA|TRBJ1-1|NA
CASSLAAEEAFF
TGCGCCAGCAGCTTGGCGGCGGAAGAAGCTTTCTTT
>TRBV5-1|14|TRBD2|TRBJ2-1|NA
CASSFAGVGNEQFF
TGCGCCAGCAGCTTTGCGGGAGTAGGCAATGAGCAGTTCTTC
>TRBV30|17|NA|TRBJ1-2|NA
CAWSPGVLRVLNYGYTF
TGTGCCTGGAGCCCGGGGGTCCTAAGAGTCCTTAACTATGGCTACACCTTC
>TRBV19|15|TRBD2|TRBJ2-7|many
CASSTAAGRTYEQYF
TGTGCCAGTAGTACCGCAGCGGGACGAACCTACGAGCAGTACTTC